This T cell receptor (beta chain) appears in the sequencing data of a study of T cell responses to AZD1222 COVID-19 vaccine. TCRdb's table, derived via immunoSEQ multiplex PCR, lists solely in-frame clones and lacks some. The sample shows fewer than 120,000 clones, 88% of them seen only once. Study findings and constraints: With dominance at 160-218 and 743-854, vaccine-associated CD4 TCRs spanned spike. White British donors predominated, females outnumbered males, and clonal diversity was possibly underestimated.

This clone was detected only a few times. The antigen remains unidentified. Germline V gives CDR1 LGHDT, CDR2 YNNKEL (reference sequence). The CDR3 totals 16 residues. Trimming cost V 2 bases and J 3 bases, with 14 bases left between them. The source was peripheral blood, collected on day 0 of AZD1222 vaccination. V and J are TRBV3-1 (or the pseudogene TRBV3-2) and TRBJ1-3, with D uncertain. This receptor was obtained from an adult in good health. The CDR3: CASSQPTRSGGNTIYF. CDR3 nucleotide sequence: TGTGCCAGCAGCCAACCGACCCGGAGCGGTGGAAACACCATATATTTT.